This entry concerns a single TCR beta chain. Its antigen specificity is not known. Base qualities were left out, and no much larger clone turns up one base away. V drops 5 bases and J drops 1 base, leaving 13 bases in between. The CDR3 sequence holds 15 residues, the cysteine and phenylalanine included. Just CDR3 DNA is preserved here, 45 bases in frame from base 1. For CDR1 and CDR2, the germline V gene lists SGHTA and FQGNSA. These data belong to a study of type 1 regulatory T cells (dated by TCRdb to the early 2020s). Describing the broader study: An in vitro protocol by which a Tr1-enriched, alloantigen-specific CD4 T cell product named T-allo10 was generated was characterized in the study. T-allo10 was under clinical evaluation in patients with hematological malignancies receiving allogeneic hematopoietic stem cell transplantation. Results and caveats for the whole study, not just this receptor: Compared with non-Tr1 cells, Tr1 cells had a narrower TCR repertoire, and the study took this difference to reflect clonal expansion driven by alloantigen.

Sequencer: Illumina MiSeq. TCRdb passed the public sequencing reads through fastp at Q25 and MiXCR, retaining productive beta sequences. Every CDR3 protein is listed once, alongside the most common genes and DNA of its rows. The sample has around 64,000 distinct CDR3 sequences on record, about 20% of them singletons. The biggest ten clones account for under 8.5% of the sample. This chain joins TRBV7-2 to TRBJ2-3; the D segment could be TRBD2, given 6 matching bases. This clonotype was sampled from a human donor in good health. What was sequenced was cultured type 1 regulatory T (Tr1) cells, either the whole culture or a sorted fraction (not recorded which). Read against the paper, the sample's cell subset or site label means: type 1 regulatory T cells sorted from the T-allo10 product. The DNA sequence follows: TGTGCCAGCAGCGGGAGGTGGATTGGCACAGATACGCAGTATTTT. Its translation is CASSGRWIGTDTQYF. Beyond the CDR3, the reference TRBV7-2 and TRBJ2-3 genes provide the residues; the full variable domain reads: GAGVSQSPSNKVTEKGKDVELRCDPISGHTALYWYRQSLGQGLEFLIYFQGNSAPDKSGLPSDRFSAERTGGSVSTLTIQRTQQEDSAVYLCASSGRWIGTDTQYFGPGTRLTVL.